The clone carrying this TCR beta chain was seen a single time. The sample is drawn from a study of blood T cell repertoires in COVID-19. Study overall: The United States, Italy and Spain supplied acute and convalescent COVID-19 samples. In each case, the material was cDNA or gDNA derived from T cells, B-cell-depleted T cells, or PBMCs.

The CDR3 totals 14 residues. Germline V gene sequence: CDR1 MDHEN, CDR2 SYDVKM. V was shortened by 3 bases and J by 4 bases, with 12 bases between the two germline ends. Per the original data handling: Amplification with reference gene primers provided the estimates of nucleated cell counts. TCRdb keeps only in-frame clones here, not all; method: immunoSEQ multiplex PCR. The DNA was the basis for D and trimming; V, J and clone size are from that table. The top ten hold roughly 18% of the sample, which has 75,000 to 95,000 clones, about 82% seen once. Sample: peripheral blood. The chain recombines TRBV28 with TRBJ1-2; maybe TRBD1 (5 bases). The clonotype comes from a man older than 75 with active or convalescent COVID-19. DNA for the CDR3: TGTGCCAGCAGTTTTTCGGGGGATGGCTATGGCTACACCTTC. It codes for CASSFSGDGYGYTF.